The T cell receptor beta chain described here comes from a study of technical replicates of blood from a handful of donors. Unmatched junction bases numbered 4, after V lost 1 base and J lost 1 base. Germline V gene data show CDR1 as SGHDN and CDR2 as FVKESK. This CDR3 is 16 amino acids long. Measured with immunoSEQ multiplex PCR; TCRdb has only the in-frame clones, and not every one. This table holds nearly 80,000 clones, about 92% found once. J is TRBJ2-1 and V is TRBV14; 7 bases match TRBD2. The clonotype comes from a human donor in good health. The sequenced sample consisted of T cells isolated from PBMCs. CDR3 amino acids: CASSQVGGTSYNEQFF. Here the CDR3 DNA reads TGTGCCAGCAGCCAAGTCGGGGGGACTTCCTACAATGAGCAGTTCTTC.